This TCR beta chain was captured in a study of T cell responses to AZD1222 COVID-19 vaccine. Concerning this clone: Its antigen remains unknown.

Profiling relied on immunoSEQ multiplex PCR, and the TCRdb table lists in-frame clones only, not all of them. The sample shows roughly 100,000 clones, roughly 86% of them seen only once. The J segment lost 11 bases and the V segment lost 6 bases, leaving 9 bases of the junction unmatched. Germline loops: CDR1 DFQATT, CDR2 SNEGSKA (reference sequence). The CDR3 covers 11 residues. General study findings and limits: Clonal diversity was possibly underestimated, and the donors were mostly white British, with more females.

This sequence was found in an adult in good health. V is TRBV20-1 and J is TRBJ1-1; 7 nucleotides line up with TRBD1. Sequenced material: peripheral blood, taken on day 0 of AZD1222 vaccination. CDR3 sequence (DNA): TGCAGTGCCCCCGACAGGGCGTCGGCTTTCTTT. It specifies CSAPDRASAFF.